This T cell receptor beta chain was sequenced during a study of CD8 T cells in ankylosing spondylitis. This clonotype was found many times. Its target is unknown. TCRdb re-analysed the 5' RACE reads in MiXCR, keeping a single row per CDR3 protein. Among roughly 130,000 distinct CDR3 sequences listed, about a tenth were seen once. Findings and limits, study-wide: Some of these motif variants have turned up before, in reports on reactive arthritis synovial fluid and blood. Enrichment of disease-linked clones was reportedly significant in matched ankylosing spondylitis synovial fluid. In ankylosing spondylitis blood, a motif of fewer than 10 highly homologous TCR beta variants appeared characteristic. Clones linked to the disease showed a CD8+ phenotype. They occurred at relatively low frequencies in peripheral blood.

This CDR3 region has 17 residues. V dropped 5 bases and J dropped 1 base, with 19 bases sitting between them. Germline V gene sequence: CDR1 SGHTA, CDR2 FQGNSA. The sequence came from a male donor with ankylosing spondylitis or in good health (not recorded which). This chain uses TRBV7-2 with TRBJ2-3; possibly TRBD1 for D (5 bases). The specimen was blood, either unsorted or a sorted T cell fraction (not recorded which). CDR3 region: CASSPNRFGARTDTQYF. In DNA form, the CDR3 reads TGTGCCAGCAGCCCCAACAGGTTTGGCGCCCGCACAGATACGCAGTATTTT. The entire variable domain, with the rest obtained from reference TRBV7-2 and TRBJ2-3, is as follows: GAGVSQSPSNKVTEKGKDVELRCDPISGHTALYWYRQSLGQGLEFLIYFQGNSAPDKSGLPSDRFSAERTGGSVSTLTIQRTQQEDSAVYLCASSPNRFGARTDTQYFGPGTRLTVL.